One sample yielded the 14 T cell receptor beta chains listed below, sequenced in a study of early T cells in non-severe SARS-CoV-2 infection. TCRdb re-called the 5' RACE reads through MiXCR, storing one row per CDR3 protein. The profile shows just over 70,000 distinct CDR3 sequences, under 15% of them singletons. The source material was whole blood. The receptors shown here come from an adult who was a healthcare worker with PCR-confirmed SARS-CoV-2 infection or an uninfected control (not recorded which).

The table lists this clonotype with many counts. The chain is built from TRBV7-9 and TRBJ2-7; 7 bases are shared with TRBD1. Germline trimming cut 6 bases from V and 5 bases from J; bases unmatched to any gene: 10. The length of the CDR3 is 14 residues. Germline V lookup: CDR1 SEHNR, CDR2 FQNEAQ (reference sequence). CDR3 residues: CASSLTGPEDEQYF. The CDR3 DNA follows: TGTGCCAGCAGTTTGACAGGGCCCGAGGACGAGCAGTACTTC.

Ten or more counts support this clonotype. The chain carries TRBV12-3 or TRBV12-4 and TRBJ1-3, with a possible D match to TRBD1 (5 bases). This CDR3 is built from 16 residues. V gave up 6 bases and J gave up 1 base, with 16 bases separating them. The CDR3 region is CASRTGTGVSGNTIYF. The CDR3 nucleotides are TGTGCCAGCAGGACCGGGACGGGTGTATCTGGAAACACCATATATTTT.

V usage is TRBV13 and J usage is TRBJ2-2, with 8 bases matching TRBD2. V dropped 5 bases and J dropped 2; count of bases not matched to a gene: 10. The CDR3 contains 17 residues. CDR1 and CDR2 from the germline V gene are PRHDT and FYEKMQ (reference sequence). CDR3 sequence (DNA): TGTGCCAGCAGCCCCAACCAGGCGGGGGGAAACACCGGGGAGCTGTTTTTT. It translates to CASSPNQAGGNTGELFF.

This clonotype was recorded at least ten times. The chain is built from TRBV12-3 or TRBV12-4 and TRBJ1-1; D remains unclear. This CDR3 is built from 12 residues. Trimming pared 3 bases from V and 1 base from J, leaving 3 bases between. CDR3 bases: TGTGCCAGCAGTTTCCAGAACACTGAAGCTTTCTTT. Amino acids: CASSFQNTEAFF.

This clonotype was counted many times. The rearrangement uses TRBV4-3 and TRBJ2-1, with D perhaps TRBD2 (5 bases). Germline V lookup: CDR1 LGHNA, CDR2 YSLEER. V lost 8 bases to trimming and J lost 9 bases, with 11 bases between them. This CDR3 spans 11 amino acids. DNA of the CDR3: TGCGCCAGCGGCCGGGGAGTTGAGCAGTTCTTC. Translating it yields CASGRGVEQFF.

The chain carries TRBV6-6 and TRBJ2-5, with D perhaps matching TRBD1 (6 bases). Between the trimmed V and J ends, which lost 2 bases and 2 bases, there was a span of 9 bases. CDR3 length: 14 amino acids. Germline V lookup: CDR1 MNHNY, CDR2 SVGAGI (reference sequence). For the CDR3, the DNA is TGTGCCAGCAGTTACGTGGGGGCACAAGAGACCCAGTACTTC. It codes for CASSYVGAQETQYF.

This clonotype was counted ten times or more. This chain joins TRBV18 and TRBJ2-5, with 7 bases matching TRBD1. Trimming cost V 3 bases and J 0 bases; bases outside gene matches: 7. Germline V CDR1 and CDR2: KGHSH, LQKENI. The CDR3 length is 16 residues. CDR3 nucleotide sequence: TGTGCCAGCTCACCTCCGGGACAGAAGAACCAAGAGACCCAGTACTTC. Its translation is CASSPPGQKNQETQYF.

This clonotype came up many times. The chain links TRBV7-2 to TRBJ1-3; D not certain. Per germline, CDR1 SGHTA and CDR2 FQGNSA. Trimming left V 1 base short and J 0 bases short, with 10 bases between. The length of the CDR3 is 16 residues. CDR3 in DNA: TGTGCCAGCAGCTTAGTAGCCACGCTCTCTGGAAACACCATATATTTT. Translation: CASSLVATLSGNTIYF.

Ten or more counts support this clonotype. The chain has TRBV30 and TRBJ2-3; D possibly corresponds to TRBD1 (5 bases). This CDR3 is built from 14 residues. Germline V gene lookup returns CDR1 GTSNPN and CDR2 SVGIG (reference sequence). Trimming removed 6 bases at V and 2 bases at J, with 15 bases between. CDR3 nucleotide sequence: TGTGCCTGTGCGATGATAGGGGACACAGATACGCAGTATTTT. It yields the protein CACAMIGDTDTQYF.

The sample holds many counts of this clonotype. The rearrangement joins TRBV7-2 to TRBJ1-5, with 9 bases fitting TRBD1. Looked up from germline, CDR1 is SGHTA and CDR2 is FQGNSA. The CDR3 has 15 amino acids. V lost 5 bases to trimming and J lost 6 bases; unmatched junction nucleotides: 8. CDR3 protein: CASSIRTGVGQPQHF. The CDR3 DNA reads as TGTGCCAGCAGCATTCGGACAGGGGTGGGTCAGCCCCAGCATTTT.

This clonotype has only a few counts. The CDR3 DNA reads as TGTGCCAGCAGTTTCGAGACAGGGGGTAATTCACCCCTCCACTTT. Translating gives CASSFETGGNSPLHF. J is TRBJ1-6 and V is TRBV12-3 or TRBV12-4; 9 bases map to TRBD1. J was trimmed by 6 bases and V by 3 bases; bases with no gene match: 3. CDR3 length equals 15 residues.

At least ten counts were recorded for this clonotype. The chain couples TRBV7-2 to TRBJ2-6, with D perhaps TRBD1 (6 bases). Germline CDR1 is SGHTA and CDR2 is FQGNSA. Trimming took 5 bases from V and 0 from J, leaving 14 bases between them. CDR3 length: 17 amino acids. This CDR3 reads CASSMTGRSSGANVLTF. The CDR3 coding sequence is TGTGCCAGCAGCATGACAGGTAGAAGCTCTGGGGCCAACGTCCTGACTTTC.

This chain joins TRBV6-5 and TRBJ2-7; 12 bases map to TRBD2. V gave up 2 bases and J gave up 9 bases; unmatched junction bases: 2. CDR1 and CDR2 from the germline V gene are MNHEY and SVGAGI. The CDR3 totals 13 residues. The CDR3 sequence is CASSYPGLAGQYF. CDR3 bases: TGTGCCAGCAGTTACCCGGGACTAGCGGGGCAGTACTTC.

This clonotype was seen repeatedly, ten times or more. The chain couples TRBV28 to TRBJ1-5, with 7 nucleotides matching TRBD1. The CDR3 spans 17 residues. V dropped 6 bases and J dropped 3; count of bases not matched to a gene: 14. Germline CDR1 is MDHEN and CDR2 is SYDVKM. The CDR3 region is CASSQIFTGALNQPQHF. Here the CDR3 DNA reads TGTGCCAGCAGCCAGATCTTTACAGGGGCCCTCAATCAGCCCCAGCATTTT.